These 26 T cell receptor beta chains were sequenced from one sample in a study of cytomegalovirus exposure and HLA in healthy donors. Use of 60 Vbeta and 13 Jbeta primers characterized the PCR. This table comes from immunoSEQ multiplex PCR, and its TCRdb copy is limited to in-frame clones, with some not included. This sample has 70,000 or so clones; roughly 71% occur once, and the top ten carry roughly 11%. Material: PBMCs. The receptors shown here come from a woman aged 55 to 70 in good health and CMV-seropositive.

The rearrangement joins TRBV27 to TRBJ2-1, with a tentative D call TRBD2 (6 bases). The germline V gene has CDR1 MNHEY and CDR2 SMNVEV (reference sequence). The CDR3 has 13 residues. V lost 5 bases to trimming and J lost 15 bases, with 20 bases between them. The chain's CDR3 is CASSAAGPRDGFF. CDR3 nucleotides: TGTGCCAGCAGTGCCGCGGGACCCCGGGATGGGTTCTTC.

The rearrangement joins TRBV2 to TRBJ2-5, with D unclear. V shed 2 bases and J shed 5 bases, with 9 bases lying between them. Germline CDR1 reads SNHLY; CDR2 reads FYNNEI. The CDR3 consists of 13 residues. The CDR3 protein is CASSESVRETQYF. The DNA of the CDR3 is TGTGCCAGCAGTGAATCGGTCCGTGAGACCCAGTACTTC.

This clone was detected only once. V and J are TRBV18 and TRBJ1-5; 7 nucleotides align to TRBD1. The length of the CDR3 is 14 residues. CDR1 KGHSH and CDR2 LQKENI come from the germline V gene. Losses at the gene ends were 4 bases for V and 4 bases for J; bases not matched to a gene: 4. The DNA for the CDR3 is TGTGCCAGCTCACGGGGACAGCCGAATCAGCCCCAGCATTTT. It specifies CASSRGQPNQPQHF.

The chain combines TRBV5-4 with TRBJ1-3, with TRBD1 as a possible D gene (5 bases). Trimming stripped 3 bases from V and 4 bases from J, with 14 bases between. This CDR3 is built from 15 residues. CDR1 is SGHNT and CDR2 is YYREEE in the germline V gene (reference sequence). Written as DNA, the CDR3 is TGTGCCAGCAGCTCGCAAGGGGTTTACGGAAACACCATATATTTT. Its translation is CASSSQGVYGNTIYF.

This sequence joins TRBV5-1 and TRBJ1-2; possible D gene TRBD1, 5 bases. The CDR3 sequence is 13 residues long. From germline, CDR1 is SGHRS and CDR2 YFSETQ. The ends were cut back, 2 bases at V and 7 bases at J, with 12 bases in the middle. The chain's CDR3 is CASSFQGVSGYTF. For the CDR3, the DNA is TGCGCCAGCAGCTTTCAGGGCGTTAGTGGCTACACCTTC.

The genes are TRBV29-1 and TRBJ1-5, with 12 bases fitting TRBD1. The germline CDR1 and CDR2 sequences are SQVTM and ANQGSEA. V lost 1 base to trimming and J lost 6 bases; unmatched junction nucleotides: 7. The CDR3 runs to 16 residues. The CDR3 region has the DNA TGCAGCGTTGAAGTAACCGGGACAGGGGGCCGTCAGCCCCAGCATTTT. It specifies CSVEVTGTGGRQPQHF.

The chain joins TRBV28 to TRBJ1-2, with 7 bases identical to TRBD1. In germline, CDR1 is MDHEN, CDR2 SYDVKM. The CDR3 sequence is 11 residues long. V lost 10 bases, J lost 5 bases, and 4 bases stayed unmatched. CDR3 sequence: CATAGGYGYTF. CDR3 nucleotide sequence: TGTGCCACCGCAGGGGGTTATGGCTACACCTTC.

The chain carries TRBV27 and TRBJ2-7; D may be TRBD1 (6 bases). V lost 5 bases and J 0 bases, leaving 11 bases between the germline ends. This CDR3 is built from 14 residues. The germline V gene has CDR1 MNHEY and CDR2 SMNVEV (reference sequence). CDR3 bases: TGTGCCAGCAGTCTCCGACAGGCCTCCTACGAGCAGTACTTC. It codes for CASSLRQASYEQYF.

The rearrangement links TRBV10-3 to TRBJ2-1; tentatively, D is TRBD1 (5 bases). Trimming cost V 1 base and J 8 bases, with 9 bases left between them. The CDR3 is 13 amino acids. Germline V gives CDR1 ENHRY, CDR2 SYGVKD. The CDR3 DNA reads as TGTGCCATCAGTGAGTTGCCCAGGGATGAGCAGTTCTTC. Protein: CAISELPRDEQFF.

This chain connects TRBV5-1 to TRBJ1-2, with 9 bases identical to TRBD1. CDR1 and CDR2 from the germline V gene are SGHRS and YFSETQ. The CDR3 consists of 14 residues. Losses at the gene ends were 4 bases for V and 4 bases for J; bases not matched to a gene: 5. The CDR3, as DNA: TGCGCCAGCAGCGTTACAGGGGGCGCCTATGGCTACACCTTC. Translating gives CASSVTGGAYGYTF.

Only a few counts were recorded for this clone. The CDR3, as DNA: TGCGCCAGCAGCCACACGACAGGTGAAGCTTTCTTT. It is translated as CASSHTTGEAFF. The rearrangement links TRBV4-1 to TRBJ1-1, with TRBD1 as a possible D gene (6 bases). CDR3 length: 12 residues. The germline V and J ends were trimmed by 3 bases and 7 bases, with 9 bases remaining between them. In germline, CDR1 is MGHRA, CDR2 YSYEKL.

The CDR3 here is CASSQATPRGRILFF. Written as DNA, the CDR3 is TGTGCCAGCAGCCAAGCCACCCCACGCGGGAGAATTCTGTTCTTC. The rearrangement joins TRBV4-2 to TRBJ2-1, with TRBD2 matching 7 bases. This CDR3 region has 15 residues. V trimming: 1 base; J trimming: 15 bases; junction bases outside the gene matches: 15. Germline loops: CDR1 LGHNA, CDR2 YNFKEQ.

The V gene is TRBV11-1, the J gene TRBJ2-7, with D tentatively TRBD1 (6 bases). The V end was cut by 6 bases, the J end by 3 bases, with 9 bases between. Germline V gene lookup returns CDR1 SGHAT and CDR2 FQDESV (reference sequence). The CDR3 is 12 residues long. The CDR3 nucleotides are TGTGCCAGCAGTCTGGACAGCTACGAGCAGTACTTC. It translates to CASSLDSYEQYF.

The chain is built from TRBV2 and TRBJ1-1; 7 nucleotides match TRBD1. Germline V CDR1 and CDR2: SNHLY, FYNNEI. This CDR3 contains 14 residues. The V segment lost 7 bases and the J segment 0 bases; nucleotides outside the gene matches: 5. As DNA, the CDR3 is TGTGCCAGCATTGGGACAGCCATGAACACTGAAGCTTTCTTT. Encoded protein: CASIGTAMNTEAFF.

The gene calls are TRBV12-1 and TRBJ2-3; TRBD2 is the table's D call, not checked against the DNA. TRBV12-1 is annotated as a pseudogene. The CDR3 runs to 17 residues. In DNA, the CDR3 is TGTGCCAGCAGCTTAGCTAGCCGACGCTATAGCACAGATACGCAGTATTTT. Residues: CASSLASRRYSTDTQYF.

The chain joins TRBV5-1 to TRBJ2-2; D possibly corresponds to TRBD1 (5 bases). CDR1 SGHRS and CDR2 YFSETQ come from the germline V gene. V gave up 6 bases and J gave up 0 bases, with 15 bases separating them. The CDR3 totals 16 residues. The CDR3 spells CASNIQGITNTGELFF. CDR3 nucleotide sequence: TGCGCCAGCAATATTCAGGGTATAACGAACACCGGGGAGCTGTTTTTT.

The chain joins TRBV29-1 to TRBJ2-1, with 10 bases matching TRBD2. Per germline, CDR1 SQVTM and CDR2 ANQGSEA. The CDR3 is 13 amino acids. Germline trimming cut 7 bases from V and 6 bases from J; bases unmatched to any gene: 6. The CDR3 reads CSAAGTSANEQFF. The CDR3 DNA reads TGCAGCGCAGCCGGGACTAGCGCCAATGAGCAGTTCTTC.

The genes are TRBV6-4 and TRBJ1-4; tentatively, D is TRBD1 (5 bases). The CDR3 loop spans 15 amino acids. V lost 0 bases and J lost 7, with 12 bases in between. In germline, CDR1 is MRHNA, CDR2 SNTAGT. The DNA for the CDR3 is TGTGCCAGCAGTGACTCCGGGGGACTAATTGAAAAACTGTTTTTT. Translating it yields CASSDSGGLIEKLFF.

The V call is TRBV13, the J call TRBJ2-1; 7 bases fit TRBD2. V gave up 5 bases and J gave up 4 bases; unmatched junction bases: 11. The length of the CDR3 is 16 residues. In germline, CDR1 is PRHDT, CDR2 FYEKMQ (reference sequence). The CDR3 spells CASSTQGWDYYNEQFF. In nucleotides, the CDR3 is TGTGCCAGCAGCACCCAAGGTTGGGACTATTACAATGAGCAGTTCTTC.

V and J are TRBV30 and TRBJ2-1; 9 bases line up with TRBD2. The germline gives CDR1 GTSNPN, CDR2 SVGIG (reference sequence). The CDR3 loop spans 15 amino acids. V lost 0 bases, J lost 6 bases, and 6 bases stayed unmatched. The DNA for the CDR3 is TGTGCCTGGAGTGTCTCTAGCGGGGCTAGCAATGAGCAGTTCTTC. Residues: CAWSVSSGASNEQFF.

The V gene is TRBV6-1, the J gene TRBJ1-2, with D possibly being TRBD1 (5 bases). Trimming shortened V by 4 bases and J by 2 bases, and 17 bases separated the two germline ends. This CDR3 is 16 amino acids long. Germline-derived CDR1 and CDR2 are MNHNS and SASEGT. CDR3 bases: TGTGCCAGCAGTGCCCGGGGGAGGACTACGAACTATGGCTACACCTTC. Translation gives CASSARGRTTNYGYTF.

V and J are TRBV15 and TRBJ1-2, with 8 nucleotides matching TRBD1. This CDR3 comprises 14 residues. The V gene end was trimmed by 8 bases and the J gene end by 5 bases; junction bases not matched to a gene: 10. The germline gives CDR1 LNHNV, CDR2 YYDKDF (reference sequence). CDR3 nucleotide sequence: TGTGCCACCTCCCCCAACAGGGGGTGGTATGGCTACACCTTC. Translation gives CATSPNRGWYGYTF.

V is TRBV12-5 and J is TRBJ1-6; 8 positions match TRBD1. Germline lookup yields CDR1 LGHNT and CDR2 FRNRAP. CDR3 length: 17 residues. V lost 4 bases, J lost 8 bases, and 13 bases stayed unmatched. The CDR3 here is CASGSPESGQGYSPLHF. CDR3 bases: TGTGCTAGTGGTTCCCCTGAGTCCGGACAGGGATATTCACCCCTCCACTTT.

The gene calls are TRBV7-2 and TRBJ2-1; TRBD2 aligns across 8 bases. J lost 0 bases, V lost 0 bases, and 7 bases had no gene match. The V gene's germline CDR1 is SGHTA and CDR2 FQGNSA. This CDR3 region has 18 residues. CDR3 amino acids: CASSLARGGDSSYNEQFF. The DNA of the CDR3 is TGTGCCAGCAGCTTAGCCCGGGGGGGGGATAGCTCCTACAATGAGCAGTTCTTC.

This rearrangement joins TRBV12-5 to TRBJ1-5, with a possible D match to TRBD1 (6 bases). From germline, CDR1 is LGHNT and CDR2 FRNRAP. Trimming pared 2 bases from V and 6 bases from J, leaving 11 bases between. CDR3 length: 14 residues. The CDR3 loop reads CASGLIQGLQPQHF. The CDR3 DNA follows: TGTGCTAGTGGTTTGATACAGGGCCTTCAGCCCCAGCATTTT.

This CDR3 reads CASSANAGDYGYTF. The CDR3 DNA reads as TGCGCCAGCAGCGCCAACGCAGGGGACTATGGCTACACCTTC. The chain employs TRBV5-1 and TRBJ1-2, with D possibly TRBD1 on 6 matching bases. The CDR3 consists of 14 residues. Germline V lookup: CDR1 SGHRS, CDR2 YFSETQ. The V and J ends lost 4 bases and 3 bases respectively, with 13 bases between them. Drawing the rest from reference TRBV5-1 and TRBJ1-2, the complete variable domain is KAGVTQTPRYLIKTRGQQVTLSCSPISGHRSVSWYQQTPGQGLQFLFEYFSETQRNKGNFPGRFSGRQFSNSRSEMNVSTLELGDSALYLCASSANAGDYGYTFGSGTRLTVV.